The T cell receptor (beta chain) under discussion was sequenced for a study of cytomegalovirus exposure and HLA in healthy donors. Study-wide results and caveats: Upon later analysis, HLA-associated TCR beta chains proved more clonally expanded than other, equally common chains. Later genetic work tied a missense DCLRE1C variant to beta-chain V and J trimming.

It was with 60 Vbeta and 13 Jbeta primers that the PCR ran. The method was immunoSEQ multiplex PCR; TCRdb's version includes in-frame clones alone and lacks a portion of them. Its listing shows around 75,000 clones. Concerning this clone: The antigen is unknown.

This TCR derives from a boy aged 5 to 17 in good health and CMV-seronegative. The material sequenced was PBMCs.

The CDR3 DNA reads TGTGCCAGCAGCGCTCTCCTCGAAGGTCGGGCGCAGTATTTT. Translating it yields CASSALLEGRAQYF. The rearrangement uses TRBV9 and TRBJ2-3, with no clear D. Deletions cut 3 bases from V and 10 bases from J, with 18 bases between. The CDR3 has 14 amino acids. CDR1 is SGDLS and CDR2 is YYNGEE in the germline V gene. Combining the CDR3 with reference TRBV9 and TRBJ2-3 gives the whole variable domain DSGVTQTPKHLITATGQRVTLRCSPRSGDLSVYWYQQSLDQGLQFLIQYYNGEERAKGNILERFSAQQFPDLHSELNLSSLELGDSALYFCASSALLEGRAQYFGPGTRLTVL.